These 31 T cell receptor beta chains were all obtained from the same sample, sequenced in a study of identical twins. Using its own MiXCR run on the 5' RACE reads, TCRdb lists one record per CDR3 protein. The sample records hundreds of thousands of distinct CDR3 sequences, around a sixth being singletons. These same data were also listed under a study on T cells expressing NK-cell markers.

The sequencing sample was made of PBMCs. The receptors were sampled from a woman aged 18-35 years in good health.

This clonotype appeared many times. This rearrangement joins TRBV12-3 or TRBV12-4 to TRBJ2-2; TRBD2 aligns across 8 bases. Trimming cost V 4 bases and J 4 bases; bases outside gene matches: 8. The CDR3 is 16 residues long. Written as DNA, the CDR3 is TGTGCCAGCAGTTCGCGCGGGGGGCCTCCCACCGGGGAGCTGTTTTTT. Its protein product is CASSSRGGPPTGELFF.

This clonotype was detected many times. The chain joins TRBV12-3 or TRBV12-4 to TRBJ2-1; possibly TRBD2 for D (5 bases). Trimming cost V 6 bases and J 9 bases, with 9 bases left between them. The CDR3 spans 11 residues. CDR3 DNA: TGTGCCAGCAGCTCCGGGGTTGAGCAGTTCTTC. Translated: CASSSGVEQFF.

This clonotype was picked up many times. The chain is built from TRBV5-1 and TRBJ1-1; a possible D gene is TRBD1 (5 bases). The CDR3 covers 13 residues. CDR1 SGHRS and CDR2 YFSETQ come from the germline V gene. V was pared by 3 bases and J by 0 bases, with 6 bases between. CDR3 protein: CASSSGMNTEAFF. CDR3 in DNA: TGCGCCAGCAGCTCAGGGATGAACACTGAAGCTTTCTTT.

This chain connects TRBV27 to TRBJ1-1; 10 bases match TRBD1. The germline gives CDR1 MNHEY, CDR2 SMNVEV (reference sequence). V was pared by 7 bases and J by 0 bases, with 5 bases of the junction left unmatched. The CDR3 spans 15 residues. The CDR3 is CASTVTGGLNTEAFF. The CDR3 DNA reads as TGTGCCAGCACAGTGACAGGGGGCTTGAACACTGAAGCTTTCTTT.

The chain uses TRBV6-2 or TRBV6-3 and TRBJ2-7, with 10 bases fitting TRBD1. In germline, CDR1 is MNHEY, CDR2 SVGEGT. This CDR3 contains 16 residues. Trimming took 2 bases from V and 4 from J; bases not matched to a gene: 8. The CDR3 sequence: CASSYPRDRGYYEQYF. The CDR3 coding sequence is TGTGCCAGCAGTTACCCCAGGGACAGGGGATATTACGAGCAGTACTTC.

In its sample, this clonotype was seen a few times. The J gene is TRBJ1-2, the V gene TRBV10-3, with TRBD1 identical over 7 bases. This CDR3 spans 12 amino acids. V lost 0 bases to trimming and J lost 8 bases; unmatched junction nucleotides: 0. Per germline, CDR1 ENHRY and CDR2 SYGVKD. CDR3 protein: CAISESGQGYTF. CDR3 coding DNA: TGTGCCATCAGTGAGTCGGGACAGGGCTACACCTTC.

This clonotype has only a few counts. CDR3 in amino acids: CATSREGSSSYEQYF. CDR3 bases: TGTGCCACCAGCAGAGAAGGATCGAGCTCCTACGAGCAGTACTTC. This chain uses TRBV15 with TRBJ2-7; no clear D gene. Germline V gives CDR1 LNHNV, CDR2 YYDKDF (reference sequence). This CDR3 comprises 15 residues. Trimming left V 0 bases short and J 0 bases short, with 9 bases between.

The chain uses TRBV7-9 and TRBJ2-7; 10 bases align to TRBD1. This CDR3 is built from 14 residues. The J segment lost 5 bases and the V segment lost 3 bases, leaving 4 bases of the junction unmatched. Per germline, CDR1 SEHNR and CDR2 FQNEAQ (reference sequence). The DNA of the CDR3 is TGTGCCAGCAGCTTGGGGACAGGGGTCAACGAGCAGTACTTC. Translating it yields CASSLGTGVNEQYF.

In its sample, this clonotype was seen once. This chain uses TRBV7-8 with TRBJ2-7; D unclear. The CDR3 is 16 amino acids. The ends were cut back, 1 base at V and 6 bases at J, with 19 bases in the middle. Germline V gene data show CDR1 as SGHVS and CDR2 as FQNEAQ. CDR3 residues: CASSLVGDGWTSEQYF. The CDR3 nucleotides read TGTGCCAGCAGCTTAGTTGGAGACGGATGGACCAGCGAGCAGTACTTC.

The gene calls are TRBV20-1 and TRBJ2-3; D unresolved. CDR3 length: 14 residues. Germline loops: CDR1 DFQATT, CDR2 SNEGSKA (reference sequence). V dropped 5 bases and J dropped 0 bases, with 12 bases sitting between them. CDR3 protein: CSAWAETSTDTQYF. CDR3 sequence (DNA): TGCAGTGCTTGGGCGGAAACTAGCACAGATACGCAGTATTTT.

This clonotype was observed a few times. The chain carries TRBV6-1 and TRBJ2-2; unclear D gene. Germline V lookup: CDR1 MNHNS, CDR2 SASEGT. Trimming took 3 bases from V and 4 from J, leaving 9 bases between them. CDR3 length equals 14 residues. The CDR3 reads CASSDLFLTGELFF. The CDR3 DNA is TGTGCCAGCAGTGATTTGTTCCTCACCGGGGAGCTGTTTTTT.

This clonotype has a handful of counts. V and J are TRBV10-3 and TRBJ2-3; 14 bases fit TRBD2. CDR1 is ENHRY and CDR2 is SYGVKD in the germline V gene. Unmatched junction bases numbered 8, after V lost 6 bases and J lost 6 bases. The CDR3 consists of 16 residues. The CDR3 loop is CAISLGLAGVVDTQYF. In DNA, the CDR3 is TGTGCCATCAGCTTGGGACTAGCGGGAGTTGTGGATACGCAGTATTTT.

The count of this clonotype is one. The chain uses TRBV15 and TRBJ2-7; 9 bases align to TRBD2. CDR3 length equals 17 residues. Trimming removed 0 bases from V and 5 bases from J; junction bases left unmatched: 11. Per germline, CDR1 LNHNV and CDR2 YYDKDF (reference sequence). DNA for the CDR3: TGTGCCACCAGCAGAGATAGGGGGAGCGGGGGGATGGACGAGCAGTACTTC. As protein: CATSRDRGSGGMDEQYF.

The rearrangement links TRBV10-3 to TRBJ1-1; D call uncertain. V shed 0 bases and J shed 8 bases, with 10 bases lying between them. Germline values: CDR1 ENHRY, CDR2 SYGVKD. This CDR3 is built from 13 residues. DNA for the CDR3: TGTGCCATCAGTGAGTCCGGGGTTTCCGAAGCTTTCTTT. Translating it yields CAISESGVSEAFF.

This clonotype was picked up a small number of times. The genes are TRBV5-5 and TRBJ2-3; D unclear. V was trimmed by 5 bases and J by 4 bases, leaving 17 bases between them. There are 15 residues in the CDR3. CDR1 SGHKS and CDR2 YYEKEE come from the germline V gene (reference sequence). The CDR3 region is CASRIGKGSADTQYF. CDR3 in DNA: TGTGCCAGCAGAATCGGAAAAGGTTCCGCAGATACGCAGTATTTT.

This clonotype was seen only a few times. Written as DNA, the CDR3 is TGTGCCAGCGTGAGGGGAGGGGGCTACGAGCAGTACTTC. This sequence encodes CASVRGGGYEQYF. The chain is built from TRBV6-2 or TRBV6-3 and TRBJ2-7, with D possibly matching TRBD2 (7 bases). The ends were cut back, 8 bases at V and 3 bases at J, with 14 bases in the middle. Per germline, CDR1 MNHEY and CDR2 SVGEGT. The CDR3 is 13 residues long.

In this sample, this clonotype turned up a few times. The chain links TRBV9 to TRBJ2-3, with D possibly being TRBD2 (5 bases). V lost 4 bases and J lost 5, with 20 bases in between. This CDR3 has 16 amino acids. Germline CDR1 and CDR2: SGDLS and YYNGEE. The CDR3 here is CASSPRVGEILDTQYF. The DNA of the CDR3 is TGTGCCAGCAGCCCACGAGTGGGAGAGATTTTAGATACGCAGTATTTT.

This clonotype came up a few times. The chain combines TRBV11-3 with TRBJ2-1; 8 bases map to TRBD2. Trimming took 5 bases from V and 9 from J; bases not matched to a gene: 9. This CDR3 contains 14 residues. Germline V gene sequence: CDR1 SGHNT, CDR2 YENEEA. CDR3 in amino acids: CASSIRPGGSEQFF. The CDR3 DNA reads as TGTGCCAGCAGCATCAGACCGGGGGGGAGTGAGCAGTTCTTC.

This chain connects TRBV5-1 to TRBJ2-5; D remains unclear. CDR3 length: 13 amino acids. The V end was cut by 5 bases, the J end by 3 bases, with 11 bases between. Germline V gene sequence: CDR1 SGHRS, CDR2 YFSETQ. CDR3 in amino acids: CASSPSREETQYF. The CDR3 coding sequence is TGCGCCAGCAGTCCCAGCCGGGAAGAGACCCAGTACTTC.

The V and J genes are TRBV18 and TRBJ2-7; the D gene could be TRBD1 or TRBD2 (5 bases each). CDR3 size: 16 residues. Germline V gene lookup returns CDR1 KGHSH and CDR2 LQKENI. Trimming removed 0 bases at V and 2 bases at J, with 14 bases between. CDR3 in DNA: TGTGCCAGCTCACCACCGGCGAGGGGCCCCCCCTACGAGCAGTACTTC. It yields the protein CASSPPARGPPYEQYF.

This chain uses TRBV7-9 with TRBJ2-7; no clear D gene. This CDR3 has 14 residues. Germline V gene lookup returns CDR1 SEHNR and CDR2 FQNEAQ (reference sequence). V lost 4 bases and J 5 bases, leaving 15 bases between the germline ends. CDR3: CASSWTGPLDEQYF. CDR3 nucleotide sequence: TGTGCCAGCAGCTGGACCGGACCTCTGGACGAGCAGTACTTC.

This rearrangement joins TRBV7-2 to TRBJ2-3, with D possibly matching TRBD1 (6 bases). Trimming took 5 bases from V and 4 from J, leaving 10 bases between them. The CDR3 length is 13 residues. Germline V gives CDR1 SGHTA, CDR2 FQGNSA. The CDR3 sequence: CASSHSGADTQYF. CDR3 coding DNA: TGTGCCAGCAGCCACTCAGGGGCAGATACGCAGTATTTT.

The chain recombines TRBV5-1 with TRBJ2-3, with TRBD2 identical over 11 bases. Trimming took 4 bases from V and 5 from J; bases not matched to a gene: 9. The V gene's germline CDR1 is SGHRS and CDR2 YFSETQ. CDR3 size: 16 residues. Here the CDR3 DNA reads TGCGCCAGCAGCGTGAATAGCGGGGGGGCCGTAGATACGCAGTATTTT. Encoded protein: CASSVNSGGAVDTQYF. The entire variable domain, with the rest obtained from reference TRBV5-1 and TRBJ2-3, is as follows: KAGVTQTPRYLIKTRGQQVTLSCSPISGHRSVSWYQQTPGQGLQFLFEYFSETQRNKGNFPGRFSGRQFSNSRSEMNVSTLELGDSALYLCASSVNSGGAVDTQYFGPGTRLTVL.

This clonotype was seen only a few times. The CDR3 sequence: CASSLGLAYTGETQYF. DNA of the CDR3: TGTGCCAGCAGCCTCGGACTAGCCTACACCGGAGAGACCCAGTACTTC. This sequence joins TRBV6-2 or TRBV6-3 and TRBJ2-5; TRBD2 aligns across 8 bases. With V trimmed by 6 bases and J by 4 bases, 13 bases remained unmatched. The germline CDR1 and CDR2 sequences are MNHEY and SVGEGT. The CDR3 spans 16 residues.

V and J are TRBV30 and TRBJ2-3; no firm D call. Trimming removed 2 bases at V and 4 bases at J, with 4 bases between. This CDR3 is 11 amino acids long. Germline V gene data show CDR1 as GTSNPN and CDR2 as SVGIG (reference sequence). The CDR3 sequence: CAWSTADTQYF. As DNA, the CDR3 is TGTGCCTGGAGTACGGCAGATACGCAGTATTTT.

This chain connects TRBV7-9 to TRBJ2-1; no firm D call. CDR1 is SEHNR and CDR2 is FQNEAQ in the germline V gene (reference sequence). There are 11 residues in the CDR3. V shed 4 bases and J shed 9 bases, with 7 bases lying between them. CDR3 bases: TGTGCCAGCAGCTCCCCCAGTGAGCAGTTCTTC. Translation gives CASSSPSEQFF.

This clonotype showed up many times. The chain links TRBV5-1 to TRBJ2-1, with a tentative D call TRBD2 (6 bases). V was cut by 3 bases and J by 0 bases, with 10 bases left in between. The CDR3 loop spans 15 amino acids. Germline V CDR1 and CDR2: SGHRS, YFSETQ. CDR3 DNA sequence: TGCGCCAGCAGCTACACCGGGAGCTCCTACAATGAGCAGTTCTTC. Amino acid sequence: CASSYTGSSYNEQFF.

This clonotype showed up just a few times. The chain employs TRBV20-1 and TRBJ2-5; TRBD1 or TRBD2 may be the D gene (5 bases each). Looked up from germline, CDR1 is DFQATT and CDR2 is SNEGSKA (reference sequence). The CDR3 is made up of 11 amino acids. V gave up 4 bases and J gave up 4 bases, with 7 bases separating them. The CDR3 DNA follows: TGCAGTGCTATGAGGGGAGAGACCCAGTACTTC. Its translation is CSAMRGETQYF.

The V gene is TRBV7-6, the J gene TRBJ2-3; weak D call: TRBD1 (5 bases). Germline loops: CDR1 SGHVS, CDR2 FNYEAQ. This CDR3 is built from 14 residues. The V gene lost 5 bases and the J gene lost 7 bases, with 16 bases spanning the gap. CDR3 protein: CASSPGPDINTQYF. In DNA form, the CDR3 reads TGTGCCAGCAGCCCTGGGCCGGACATCAATACGCAGTATTTT.

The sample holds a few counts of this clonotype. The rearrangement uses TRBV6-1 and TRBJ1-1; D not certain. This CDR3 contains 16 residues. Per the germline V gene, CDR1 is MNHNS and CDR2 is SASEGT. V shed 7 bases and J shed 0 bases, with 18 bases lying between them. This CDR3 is CASIERRLNMNTEAFF. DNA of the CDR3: TGTGCCAGCATAGAACGACGACTCAATATGAACACTGAAGCTTTCTTT.

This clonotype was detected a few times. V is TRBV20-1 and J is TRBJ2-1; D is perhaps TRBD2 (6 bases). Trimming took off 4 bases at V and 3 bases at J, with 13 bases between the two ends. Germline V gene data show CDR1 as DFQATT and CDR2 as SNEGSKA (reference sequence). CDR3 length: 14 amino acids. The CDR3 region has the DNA TGCAGTGCTACCGCGGCGGGGCTCTACAATGAGCAGTTCTTC. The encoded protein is CSATAAGLYNEQFF.